This T cell receptor beta chain emerged from a study of identical twins. MiXCR, applied by TCRdb to the 5' RACE reads, yields one record per CDR3 protein. The repertoire holds around 1.7 million distinct CDR3 sequences, with roughly a third as singletons. A word on this clonotype: Its antigen is not known.

The study, taken as a whole, reports: Reduced insertions were recorded for abundant cord blood beta clonotypes, with no such pattern in memory repertoires.

Deletions cut 2 bases from V and 3 bases from J, with 9 bases between. Germline CDR1 and CDR2: SGHRS and YFSETQ. The CDR3 extends over 14 amino acids. The origin of this receptor is a newborn girl in good health. Sample: cord blood. V is TRBV5-1 and J is TRBJ2-1; D is uncertain. The CDR3 protein is CASSFSQVYNEQFF. CDR3 nucleotides: TGCGCCAGCAGCTTTAGTCAGGTCTACAATGAGCAGTTCTTC.